This TCR beta chain was retrieved from a study of post-analysis software for immune sequencing data. About the study: The cohort encompassed relapsing-remitting, secondary progressive and progressive-relapsing multiple sclerosis disease courses. Study-wide results and caveats: Among roughly 5 TRBV segments more frequent in patients than controls were TRBV5-6, TRBV5-1 and TRBV20-1.

Prepared libraries of TCR beta cDNA carried unique molecular identifiers. TCRdb re-called the PCR reads through MiXCR, storing one row per CDR3 protein. The table has about 820,000 distinct CDR3 sequences, around 53% seen once. Details on this clonotype: Its target is not known.

The CDR3 extends over 14 amino acids. The V gene's germline CDR1 is SQVTM and CDR2 ANQGSEA. Unmatched junction bases numbered 12, after V lost 7 bases and J lost 5 bases. The specimen was blood. J is TRBJ2-7 and V is TRBV29-1, with 9 bases that match TRBD1. The sequence was collected from a girl aged 5 to 17 with multiple sclerosis. The CDR3 protein is CSGRLRQGGDEQYF. In nucleotides, the CDR3 is TGCAGCGGCCGACTGAGACAGGGGGGTGACGAGCAGTACTTC.